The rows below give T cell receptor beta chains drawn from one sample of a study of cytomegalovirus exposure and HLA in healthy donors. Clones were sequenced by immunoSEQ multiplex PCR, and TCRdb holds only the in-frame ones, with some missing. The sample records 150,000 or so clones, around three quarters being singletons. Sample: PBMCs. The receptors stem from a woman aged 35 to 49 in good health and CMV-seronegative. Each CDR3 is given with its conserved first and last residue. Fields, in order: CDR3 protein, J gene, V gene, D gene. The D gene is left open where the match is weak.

cdr3_aa: CAISESRTDEKLFF; j_call: TRBJ1-4; v_call: TRBV10-3; d_call: .
cdr3_aa: CSVKKGLQETQYF; j_call: TRBJ2-5; v_call: TRBV29-1; d_call: TRBD2
cdr3_aa: CASSERTYEQYF; j_call: .; v_call: TRBV2; d_call: .
cdr3_aa: CASTPGQGTYGYTF; j_call: TRBJ1-2; v_call: TRBV6-5; d_call: TRBD1
cdr3_aa: CASSGWRSAYTF; j_call: TRBJ1-2; v_call: TRBV11-2; d_call: .
cdr3_aa: CASSPGGPNQPQHF; j_call: TRBJ1-5; v_call: TRBV27; d_call: .
cdr3_aa: CASSGAGGYTDTQYF; j_call: TRBJ2-3; v_call: TRBV28; d_call: TRBD2
cdr3_aa: CASSSPGQTNSPLHF; j_call: TRBJ1-6; v_call: TRBV5-1; d_call: TRBD1
cdr3_aa: CASTRVNGNTIYF; j_call: TRBJ1-3; v_call: TRBV19; d_call: .
cdr3_aa: CASSQVYSGQGTYEQYF; j_call: TRBJ2-7; v_call: TRBV4-1; d_call: TRBD1
cdr3_aa: CASSYLRGQGDTQYF; j_call: TRBJ2-3; v_call: TRBV27; d_call: .
cdr3_aa: CSARVGEKLFF; j_call: TRBJ1-4; v_call: TRBV20-1; d_call: .
cdr3_aa: CASSKVLRGTNYGYTF; j_call: TRBJ1-2; v_call: TRBV21-1; d_call: .